The 9 T cell receptor beta chains in this list originate from one sample, sequenced in a study of shared clonotypes between healthy human individuals. Here immunoSEQ multiplex PCR was the method, and the copy in TCRdb shows in-frame clones only, minus some. The repertoire consists of millions of clones, with approximately 95% occurring once and the leading ten covering approximately 1.2%. CD45RO-negative, CCR7-selected cells formed the naive CD8 fraction, which excluded terminally differentiated effector memory CD45RA+ cells. Sample: naive CD8+ T cells sorted from blood. Receptors originate from a man younger than 30 in good health.

The gene calls are TRBV13 and TRBJ2-2; the D is unclear. In germline, CDR1 is PRHDT, CDR2 FYEKMQ (reference sequence). This CDR3 region has 14 residues. V was clipped by 6 bases and J by 7 bases, with 15 bases between them. The CDR3 region is CASSPLAPGGELFF. The CDR3 DNA reads TGTGCCAGCAGTCCCTTGGCCCCGGGCGGGGAGCTGTTTTTT.

J is TRBJ1-4 and V is TRBV28, with D unclear. CDR3 size: 15 residues. The ends were cut back, 1 base at V and 4 bases at J, with 10 bases in the middle. Germline CDR1 is MDHEN and CDR2 is SYDVKM. DNA for the CDR3: TGTGCCAGCAGTTTATTTAGGGATGATAATGAAAAACTGTTTTTT. Translation: CASSLFRDDNEKLFF. Filled out from reference TRBV28 and TRBJ1-4, the complete variable domain reads DVKVTQSSRYLVKRTGEKVFLECVQDMDHENMFWYRQDPGLGLRLIYFSYDVKMKEKGDIPEGYSVSREKKERFSLILESASTNQTSMYLCASSLFRDDNEKLFFGSGTQLSVL.

On this clone itself: The identical CDR3 is also encoded by other nucleotide sequences in the sample. V is TRBV11-2 and J is TRBJ1-1, with a weak D call TRBD1 (5 bases). The CDR3 has 13 residues. In germline, CDR1 is SGHAT, CDR2 FQNNGV. V was trimmed by 2 bases and J by 4 bases, leaving 8 bases between them. The DNA of the CDR3 is TGTGCCAGCAGCTTATGGGGCGGCACTGAAGCTTTCTTT. Translating gives CASSLWGGTEAFF.

On this clone itself: The same CDR3 arises from other DNA sequences in this sample as well. This chain links TRBV5-6 with TRBJ2-5; a possible D gene is TRBD1 (5 bases). V was cut by 1 base and J by 1 base, with 5 bases left in between. Per germline, CDR1 SGHDT and CDR2 YYEEEE. The CDR3 runs to 13 residues. The DNA for the CDR3 is TGTGCCAGCAGCTTGCAGGGCCAAGAGACCCAGTACTTC. Protein product: CASSLQGQETQYF.

V and J are TRBV9 and TRBJ2-7; D not resolved. This CDR3 has 15 residues. Germline lookup yields CDR1 SGDLS and CDR2 YYNGEE. V dropped 0 bases and J dropped 2 bases, with 12 bases sitting between them. This chain's CDR3 is CASSVDPDGTYEQYF. CDR3 in DNA: TGTGCCAGCAGCGTAGATCCGGACGGAACCTACGAGCAGTACTTC.

The chain has TRBV19 and TRBJ2-5; TRBD1 aligns across 9 bases. Germline assignment: CDR1 LNHDA and CDR2 SQIVND (reference sequence). Trimming at V came to 5 bases and at J to 3 bases, leaving 7 bases not matched to a gene. The CDR3 has 15 amino acids. The CDR3 sequence is CASSPWTGDEETQYF. The DNA for the CDR3 is TGTGCCAGTAGTCCCTGGACAGGGGATGAAGAGACCCAGTACTTC. The full variable domain, rest sourced from reference TRBV19 and TRBJ2-5, is DGGITQSPKYLFRKEGQNVTLSCEQNLNHDAMYWYRQDPGQGLRLIYYSQIVNDFQKGDIAEGYSVSREKKESFPLTVTSAQKNPTAFYLCASSPWTGDEETQYFGPGTRLLVL.

This clone was recorded only once. The chain carries TRBV28 and TRBJ2-5; 10 nucleotides agree with TRBD1. The CDR3 contains 19 residues. V lost 3 bases and J lost 1; bases outside the gene matches: 14. The germline V gene has CDR1 MDHEN and CDR2 SYDVKM. CDR3 in DNA: TGTGCCAGCAGTTTCAGGAGGGACAGGGGTGGGTCCGGCCAAGAGACCCAGTACTTC. It is translated as CASSFRRDRGGSGQETQYF.

The chain joins TRBV15 to TRBJ1-2; 8 nucleotides line up with TRBD1. In germline, CDR1 is LNHNV, CDR2 YYDKDF (reference sequence). The CDR3 is made up of 15 amino acids. Trimming cost V 0 bases and J 7 bases; bases outside gene matches: 7. The DNA for the CDR3 is TGTGCCACCAGCAGAGATCTTGGACAGGGTATTGGCTACACCTTC. The encoded protein is CATSRDLGQGIGYTF.

The rearrangement uses TRBV6-5 and TRBJ1-1; D remains ambiguous. The CDR3 contains 11 residues. Trimming left V 2 bases short and J 10 bases short, with 8 bases between. From germline, CDR1 is MNHEY and CDR2 SVGAGI. CDR3 coding DNA: TGTGCCAGCAGTTACGGGGAGGGAGCTTTCTTT. Its translation is CASSYGEGAFF.